This T cell receptor (beta chain) was retrieved from a study of Graves' ophthalmopathy and Graves' hyperthyroidism. The study amplified TCR beta CDR3 regions using RNA transcripts. Second-round multiplex PCR followed a first-round RT-PCR using HTBI primers. MiXCR, run by TCRdb on the multiplex PCR reads, gives a single entry per CDR3 protein. The table includes some 1.1 million distinct CDR3 sequences, about 36% detected once. This CDR3 is built from 13 residues. The V gene lost 0 bases and the J gene lost 3 bases, with 6 bases spanning the gap. Germline CDR1 is LNHDA and CDR2 is SQIVND (reference sequence). Only a few counts were recorded for this clonotype. The antigen remains undetermined. Only newly diagnosed hyperthyroidism patients aged 18 to 65, with under 2 months' duration, were enrolled. Clinical symptoms and serum thyroxine were used for diagnosis; TRAb, thyroid ultrasound and orbital computed tomography were also relied on.

General observations from the study: This model predicted ophthalmopathy progression (sensitivity approximately 68%, specificity 72.22%). Also, most clonotypes expanded in the thyroid above 0.001 frequency appeared in blood.

The chain is built from TRBV19 and TRBJ2-7; D uncertain. Sequenced input: peripheral blood or thyroid tissue (not recorded which). The sequence was collected from an adult man with Graves' hyperthyroidism. The CDR3 region has the DNA TGTGCCAGTAGTATAGATCCCAACTACGAGCAGTACTTC. Translating it yields CASSIDPNYEQYF. Looking up the rest from reference TRBV19 and TRBJ2-7 gives the full variable domain: DGGITQSPKYLFRKEGQNVTLSCEQNLNHDAMYWYRQDPGQGLRLIYYSQIVNDFQKGDIAEGYSVSREKKESFPLTVTSAQKNPTAFYLCASSIDPNYEQYFGPGTRLTVT.